The source of this TCR beta chain is a study of blood T cell repertoires in COVID-19. Study-level background: Samples taken during acute and convalescent COVID-19 were collected in the United States, Italy and Spain. In each case, the material was cDNA or gDNA derived from T cells, B-cell-depleted T cells, or PBMCs.

CDR3 length: 14 residues. Trimming removed 2 bases at V and 4 bases at J, with 12 bases between. CDR1 and CDR2 from the germline V gene are SGHDT and YYEEEE. In the original analysis: Reference gene primer amplification gave nucleated cell count estimates. The protocol was immunoSEQ multiplex PCR, while the TCRdb copy is restricted to in-frame clones and leaves out a portion. V and J calls and clone size are those listed in that table; D and trimming were worked out from the DNA. The sample shows fewer than 350,000 clones, around 81% of them seen only once. Sequencing input: peripheral blood. The sequence was collected from an older woman with active or convalescent COVID-19. The rearrangement uses TRBV5-6 and TRBJ1-1; D call uncertain. Written as DNA, the CDR3 is TGTGCCAGCAGCTTTTTGGGTGAGGGCACTGAAGCTTTCTTT. Amino acid sequence: CASSFLGEGTEAFF.